This TCR beta chain appears in the sequencing data of a study of metastatic and nonmetastatic thyroid tumors. This clone occurred many times. Its matching antigen is unknown. No treatment of any kind had been given to any patient before thyroid surgery. Notes on the study in general: TCR beta diversity was reportedly significantly higher in malignant thyroid tumors than benign nodules, in blood and tumor.

V shed 2 bases and J shed 8 bases, with 12 bases lying between them. This CDR3 has 13 amino acids. Per germline, CDR1 SEHNR and CDR2 FQNEAQ (reference sequence). TCRdb re-called the PCR reads through MiXCR. The table lists roughly 20,000 clones, roughly 18% of them singletons. This sequence originates from a male donor with papillary thyroid cancer or a benign thyroid nodule (not recorded which). Some clones in this sample may be carry-over from other donors' samples. Specimen: blood. The chain combines TRBV7-9 with TRBJ1-2; D gene unclear. The CDR3 sequence is CASSLSRQEGYTF. The DNA of the CDR3 is TGTGCCAGCAGCTTATCACGTCAGGAGGGCTACACCTTC.